This passage covers 22 T cell receptor beta chains from one sample sequenced in a study of T-cell reconstitution after alpha-beta-depleted transplantation in children. Unique molecular identifiers featured in how the TCRbeta library was prepared. TCRdb re-called the PCR reads through MiXCR, storing one row per CDR3 protein. The repertoire consists of 450,000 to 550,000 distinct CDR3 sequences, with about an eighth occurring once and the leading ten covering about 14%. Sequencing used PBMCs, mostly from graft donor cells, obtained 180 days after TCRalphabeta/CD19-depleted stem cell transplant. Every receptor here comes from a female patient aged 2-15 years who had a stem cell transplant for aplastic anemia, so the T cells may come from the graft donor.

The table lists this clonotype with a count of one. This chain joins TRBV6-5 and TRBJ2-7, with 7 bases matching TRBD1. Germline assignment: CDR1 MNHEY and CDR2 SVGAGI. V lost 4 bases to trimming and J lost 2 bases; unmatched junction nucleotides: 5. The CDR3 spans 14 residues. In nucleotides, the CDR3 is TGTGCCAGCAGTTGGGACAGAGTCGCCTACGAGCAGTACTTC. It translates to CASSWDRVAYEQYF.

Only a few counts were recorded for this clonotype. This chain uses TRBV29-1 with TRBJ2-1, with D perhaps TRBD1 (5 bases). The CDR3 spans 11 residues. The V gene's germline CDR1 is SQVTM and CDR2 ANQGSEA. Trimming left V 4 bases short and J 9 bases short, with 10 bases between. CDR3 sequence (DNA): TGCAGCGTTGGAGATAGGGGTGAGCAGTTCTTC. Its protein product is CSVGDRGEQFF.

J is TRBJ2-2 and V is TRBV20-1, with D tentatively TRBD2 (5 bases). This CDR3 region has 14 residues. Germline V lookup: CDR1 DFQATT, CDR2 SNEGSKA (reference sequence). The V gene lost 3 bases and the J gene lost 7 bases, with 15 bases spanning the gap. The CDR3 DNA reads TGCAGTGCTAGGTCAACTGCCCGGGGCGGGGAGCTGTTTTTT. It is translated as CSARSTARGGELFF.

The rearrangement links TRBV20-1 to TRBJ2-7; the D gene is possibly TRBD1 (6 bases). The V and J ends lost 5 bases and 0 bases respectively, with 26 bases between them. This CDR3 region has 18 residues. Germline CDR1 and CDR2: DFQATT and SNEGSKA (reference sequence). The CDR3 coding sequence is TGCAGTGCTCCTCCTTGGACAGTCCTCCCCCGAAACTCCTACGAGCAGTACGTC. Translation: CSAPPWTVLPRNSYEQYV.

The rearrangement uses TRBV20-1 and TRBJ2-2; D is unresolved. This CDR3 contains 13 residues. Germline V lookup: CDR1 DFQATT, CDR2 SNEGSKA (reference sequence). Trimming removed 6 bases from V and 0 bases from J, with 8 bases in between. The CDR3 nucleotides read TGCAGTGCCAGGAATCCGAACACCGGGGAGCTGTTTTTT. It specifies CSARNPNTGELFF.

This clonotype was observed many times. V is TRBV29-1 and J is TRBJ2-4, with a possible D match to TRBD2 (5 bases). The V gene's germline CDR1 is SQVTM and CDR2 ANQGSEA. V was trimmed by 6 bases and J by 7 bases, leaving 13 bases between them. This CDR3 is built from 12 residues. DNA for the CDR3: TGCAGCGTGAGGGATAGTTACAACATTCAGTACTTC. It is translated as CSVRDSYNIQYF.

The V and J genes are TRBV28 and TRBJ1-3; D may be TRBD1 (6 bases). In germline, CDR1 is MDHEN, CDR2 SYDVKM. V was pared by 2 bases and J by 0 bases, with 14 bases between. This CDR3 has 17 residues. In DNA form, the CDR3 reads TGTGCCAGCAGTTTACCTCGGCAGGGGAGCTCTGGAAACACCATATATTTT. It translates to CASSLPRQGSSGNTIYF.

This clonotype was found many times. This chain links TRBV7-9 with TRBJ2-2; 7 bases agree with TRBD1. With V trimmed by 5 bases and J by 0 bases, 3 bases remained unmatched. Germline loops: CDR1 SEHNR, CDR2 FQNEAQ (reference sequence). This CDR3 contains 15 residues. CDR3 amino acids: CASSAGTANTGELFF. The CDR3 nucleotides are TGTGCCAGCAGCGCCGGGACAGCGAACACCGGGGAGCTGTTTTTT.

V usage is TRBV6-1 and J usage is TRBJ2-7; 9 bases match TRBD2. Germline V CDR1 and CDR2: MNHNS, SASEGT. The CDR3 consists of 16 residues. V was pared by 5 bases and J by 4 bases, with 12 bases of the junction left unmatched. CDR3 loop: CASSPASGNGGYEQYF. The CDR3 DNA sequence: TGTGCCAGCAGTCCCGCTAGCGGGAATGGGGGGTACGAGCAGTACTTC.

The chain joins TRBV4-3 to TRBJ1-2, with 7 bases matching TRBD1. The CDR3 is made up of 17 amino acids. Trimming at V came to 3 bases and at J to 4 bases, leaving 14 bases not matched to a gene. The germline gives CDR1 LGHNA, CDR2 YSLEER. The CDR3 reads CASSHSSGTANFYGYTF. The CDR3, as DNA: TGCGCCAGCAGCCACTCTTCCGGGACAGCCAATTTCTATGGCTACACCTTC.

This clonotype has a handful of counts. The rearrangement links TRBV12-3 or TRBV12-4 to TRBJ1-2; 8 bases are shared with TRBD1. The CDR3 sequence is 14 residues long. V lost 5 bases, J lost 7 bases, and 9 bases stayed unmatched. CDR3 coding DNA: TGTGCCAGCAGTGGTGGCGGACAGGGTGGTGGCTACACCTTC. Amino acids: CASSGGGQGGGYTF.

The genes are TRBV7-6 and TRBJ2-5; D may be TRBD1 (6 bases). The CDR3 runs to 15 residues. Trimming cost V 4 bases and J 1 base, with 13 bases left between them. The germline gives CDR1 SGHVS, CDR2 FNYEAQ. CDR3: CASSSERTVQETQYF. DNA of the CDR3: TGTGCCAGCAGCTCGGAACGGACAGTCCAAGAGACCCAGTACTTC.

In this sample, this clonotype turned up a few times. This chain joins TRBV20-1 and TRBJ1-1, with 8 bases matching TRBD1. The germline V gene encodes CDR1 DFQATT and CDR2 SNEGSKA (reference sequence). V shed 1 base and J 0 bases; nucleotides not matched to a gene: 7. The CDR3 extends over 16 amino acids. DNA of the CDR3: TGCAGTGCTAGAGGACAGGGGTTCGGGATGAACACTGAAGCTTTCTTT. Its protein product is CSARGQGFGMNTEAFF.

The chain joins TRBV20-1 to TRBJ1-4, with D hard to call. CDR3 size: 12 residues. Trimming removed 3 bases at V and 3 bases at J, with 5 bases between. Looked up from germline, CDR1 is DFQATT and CDR2 is SNEGSKA (reference sequence). CDR3 DNA: TGCAGTGCTAGCGGGGCTAATGAAAAACTGTTTTTT. It translates to CSASGANEKLFF.

The chain has TRBV29-1 and TRBJ2-3; no definite D call. Germline V CDR1 and CDR2: SQVTM, ANQGSEA. This CDR3 is built from 12 residues. Trimming shortened V by 3 bases and J by 2 bases, and 6 bases separated the two germline ends. Written as DNA, the CDR3 is TGCAGCGTTGAGGCGTACACAGATACGCAGTATTTT. Amino acids: CSVEAYTDTQYF.

The chain combines TRBV7-8 with TRBJ1-6; weak D call: TRBD1 (5 bases). V dropped 3 bases and J dropped 0 bases, with 9 bases sitting between them. CDR1 is SGHVS and CDR2 is FQNEAQ in the germline V gene. The CDR3 covers 16 residues. CDR3 nucleotide sequence: TGTGCCAGCAGCTTCGAGGGGTACTCCTATAATTCACCCCTCCACTTT. Its protein is CASSFEGYSYNSPLHF.

This chain joins TRBV11-2 and TRBJ2-3, with 7 positions matching TRBD2. The ends lost 2 bases at V and 7 bases at J; junction bases unmatched: 12. CDR3 size: 16 residues. Germline V CDR1 and CDR2: SGHAT, FQNNGV. The CDR3 bases are TGTGCCAGCAGCTTATTTCTAGCGGCCCGCATGAATACGCAGTATTTT. Residues: CASSLFLAARMNTQYF.

In this sample, this clonotype turned up a few times. V and J are TRBV7-2 and TRBJ2-3; 7 nucleotides align to TRBD2. The CDR3 is made up of 16 amino acids. The junction had 12 bases not matched to a gene; V was cut back by 6 bases and J by 3 bases. CDR1 SGHTA and CDR2 FQGNSA come from the germline V gene. CDR3 in DNA: TGTGCCAGCAGTCGCCGGGGAGCGGGATTGACAGATACGCAGTATTTT. Its protein is CASSRRGAGLTDTQYF.

There are a few counts of this clonotype. The chain joins TRBV9 to TRBJ1-2; tentative D call: TRBD1 (6 bases). The CDR3 covers 12 residues. V lost 7 bases and J lost 5, with 12 bases in between. Germline CDR1 is SGDLS and CDR2 is YYNGEE. The CDR3: CASEGTHYGYTF. The CDR3 nucleotides read TGTGCCAGCGAGGGGACACATTATGGCTACACCTTC.

There are many counts of this clonotype. V gene TRBV5-5 combines with J gene TRBJ2-3, with TRBD1 identical over 9 bases. The CDR3 totals 16 residues. The V gene's germline CDR1 is SGHKS and CDR2 YYEKEE (reference sequence). V lost 0 bases, J lost 4 bases, and 6 bases stayed unmatched. Written as DNA, the CDR3 is TGTGCCAGCAGCTTGGGGGATACAGGGGGCGCAGATACGCAGTATTTT. It specifies CASSLGDTGGADTQYF.

This chain connects TRBV21-1 to TRBJ2-6; the D call in the table, TRBD1, was not verified against the DNA. TRBV21-1 is classified as a pseudogene. The CDR3 totals 19 residues. In DNA form, the CDR3 reads TGTGCCAGCAGCAAAGGGGACTCCCGGTTGCCGTCTGGGGCCAACGTCCTGACTTTC. Protein product: CASSKGDSRLPSGANVLTF.

This clonotype was recorded a few times. The gene calls are TRBV9 and TRBJ2-1; a weak D match, TRBD1 (5 bases). Germline-derived CDR1 and CDR2 are SGDLS and YYNGEE. The CDR3 is 16 amino acids. V lost 0 bases and J 4 bases, leaving 14 bases between the germline ends. Here the CDR3 reads CASSVEGAALYNEQFF. The CDR3 DNA is TGTGCCAGCAGCGTAGAAGGGGCGGCCCTGTACAATGAGCAGTTCTTC.